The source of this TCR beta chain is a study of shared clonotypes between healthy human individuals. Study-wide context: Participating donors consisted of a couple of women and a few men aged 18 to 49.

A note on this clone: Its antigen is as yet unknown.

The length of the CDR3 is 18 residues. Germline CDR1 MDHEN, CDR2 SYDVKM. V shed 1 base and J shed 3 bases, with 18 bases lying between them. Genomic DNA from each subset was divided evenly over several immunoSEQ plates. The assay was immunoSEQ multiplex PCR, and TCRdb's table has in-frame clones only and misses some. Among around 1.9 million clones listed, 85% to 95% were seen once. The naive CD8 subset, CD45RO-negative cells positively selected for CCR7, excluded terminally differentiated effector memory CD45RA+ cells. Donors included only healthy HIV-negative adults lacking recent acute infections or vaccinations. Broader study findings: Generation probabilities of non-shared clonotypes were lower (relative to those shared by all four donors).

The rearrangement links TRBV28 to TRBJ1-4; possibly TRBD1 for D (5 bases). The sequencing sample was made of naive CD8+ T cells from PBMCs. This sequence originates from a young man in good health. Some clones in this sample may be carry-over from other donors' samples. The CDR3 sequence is CASSLFGAGRGANEKLFF. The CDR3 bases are TGTGCCAGCAGTTTATTTGGGGCAGGACGGGGGGCTAATGAAAAACTGTTTTTT.